Shown below are 32 T cell receptor beta chains from a single sample sequenced in a study of naive and memory T cell subsets. Study-level results: A few larger clonotypes appeared in naive repertoires, especially CD8, possibly memory cells re-expressing CD45RA.

No antigens are known for them. An equimolar mix of two oligonucleotides served as the beta constant-region primer for TRBC1 and TRBC2. Nested alpha and beta constant-region primers with the SP2 primer drove four PCR rounds on ligated cDNA. Via MiXCR, TCRdb re-called the UMI-ligation and nested PCR reads, giving one row per CDR3 protein. Among around 140,000 distinct CDR3 sequences listed, approximately 22% were seen once. The source material was naive CD4+ T cells from blood. The receptors shown here come from a human donor in good health.

At least ten counts were recorded for this clonotype. V usage is TRBV4-3 and J usage is TRBJ1-4; TRBD1 might be the D (6 bases). Germline CDR1 and CDR2: LGHNA and YSLEER. This CDR3 is 15 amino acids long. V lost 1 base to trimming and J lost 4 bases, with 10 bases between them. The CDR3 DNA follows: TGCGCCAGCAGCCAAGCCAACAGGGTTAATGAAAAACTGTTTTTT. Translated, it gives CASSQANRVNEKLFF.

J is TRBJ2-1 and V is TRBV7-2, with TRBD2 matching over 13 bases. The V gene's germline CDR1 is SGHTA and CDR2 FQGNSA. The CDR3 extends over 18 amino acids. V was pared by 5 bases and J by 6 bases, with 13 bases of the junction left unmatched. CDR3 DNA: TGTGCCAGCAGCCAAAACACTGGACTAGCGGGAGCAGTCAATGAGCAGTTCTTC. Translating gives CASSQNTGLAGAVNEQFF.

This clonotype appeared a few times. The chain links TRBV12-3 or TRBV12-4 to TRBJ2-5; D not resolved. Trimming pared 5 bases from V and 7 bases from J, leaving 8 bases between. This CDR3 has 11 residues. In DNA, the CDR3 is TGTGCCAGCAGTACAAGTGCGACCCAGTACTTC. Residues: CASSTSATQYF.

The table lists this clonotype with many counts. CDR3 nucleotide sequence: TGCGCCAGCAGCTTCGACATAGAGAACACTGAAGCTTTCTTT. It encodes CASSFDIENTEAFF. The chain couples TRBV5-1 to TRBJ1-1; D is ambiguous. The CDR3 extends over 14 amino acids. Trimming cost V 2 bases and J 1 base, with 9 bases left between them. Germline lookup yields CDR1 SGHRS and CDR2 YFSETQ.

This clonotype was detected only a few times. This chain connects TRBV9 to TRBJ2-2; TRBD2 might be the D (6 bases). The CDR3 totals 15 residues. Germline lookup yields CDR1 SGDLS and CDR2 YYNGEE. The ends were cut back, 2 bases at V and 4 bases at J, with 12 bases in the middle. The CDR3 DNA reads as TGTGCCAGCAGCGTGACACTAGCAAGCACCGGGGAGCTGTTTTTT. This gives the protein CASSVTLASTGELFF.

The V and J genes are TRBV5-5 and TRBJ1-1, with D unresolved. Per the germline V gene, CDR1 is SGHKS and CDR2 is YYEKEE (reference sequence). This CDR3 comprises 15 residues. Trimming removed 4 bases at V and 0 bases at J, with 13 bases between. CDR3 sequence reads: CASSPKVGVNTEAFF. The CDR3 coding sequence is TGTGCCAGCAGCCCGAAAGTGGGTGTGAACACTGAAGCTTTCTTT.

This clonotype occurred a few times. The J gene is TRBJ2-3, the V gene TRBV3-1, with D maybe TRBD1 (5 bases). The V and J ends lost 4 bases and 6 bases respectively, with 8 bases between them. The CDR3 has 12 amino acids. CDR1 is LGHDT and CDR2 is YNNKEL in the germline V gene (reference sequence). CDR3 in amino acids: CASSLNRDTQYF. CDR3 DNA sequence: TGTGCCAGCAGCCTTAACAGGGATACGCAGTATTTT.

This clonotype was counted at least ten times. The chain has TRBV6-5 and TRBJ1-6, with 9 bases identical to TRBD1. The CDR3 contains 16 residues. Germline lookup yields CDR1 MNHEY and CDR2 SVGAGI. The junction had 12 bases not matched to a gene; V was cut back by 5 bases and J by 10 bases. The CDR3 DNA follows: TGTGCCAGCAGTAAACGAAGGGACAGGGAAGCATCACCCCTCCACTTT. Translating it yields CASSKRRDREASPLHF.

V and J are TRBV12-3 or TRBV12-4 and TRBJ2-5; TRBD2 might be the D (7 bases). This CDR3 is built from 14 residues. Trimming took 3 bases from V and 5 from J, leaving 13 bases between them. The CDR3 reads CASSFGGAQETQYF. CDR3 nucleotide sequence: TGTGCCAGCAGTTTTGGGGGGGCCCAGGAGACCCAGTACTTC.

The rearrangement links TRBV28 to TRBJ2-7; D is tentatively TRBD1 or TRBD2 (6 bases each). Germline values: CDR1 MDHEN, CDR2 SYDVKM. V lost 6 bases and J 1 base, leaving 16 bases between the germline ends. The CDR3 has 15 amino acids. DNA for the CDR3: TGTGCCAGCAGGGAAGGGGGGAGAGGATCCTACGAGCAGTACTTC. The encoded protein is CASREGGRGSYEQYF.

J is TRBJ2-2 and V is TRBV6-5; D not resolved. V was pared by 5 bases and J by 8 bases, with 9 bases between. Germline V gene data show CDR1 as MNHEY and CDR2 as SVGAGI. This CDR3 comprises 12 residues. The CDR3 DNA reads TGTGCCAGCAGTCGCCTTGTGGGGGAGCTGTTTTTT. Encoded protein: CASSRLVGELFF.

The V call is TRBV12-3 or TRBV12-4, the J call TRBJ2-7; no definite D call. Trimming removed 1 base from V and 2 bases from J, with 9 bases in between. This CDR3 contains 14 residues. This CDR3 is CASSLGQATYEQYF. CDR3 bases: TGTGCCAGCAGTTTAGGGCAGGCCACCTACGAGCAGTACTTC.

J is TRBJ2-1 and V is TRBV28, with no clear D. V lost 2 bases and J lost 6, with 8 bases in between. Germline V gene lookup returns CDR1 MDHEN and CDR2 SYDVKM. This CDR3 is 13 amino acids long. The CDR3 loop is CASSLLGINEQFF. The CDR3 nucleotides are TGTGCCAGCAGTTTACTTGGGATCAATGAGCAGTTCTTC.

This clonotype was seen ten or more times. The rearrangement uses TRBV7-9 and TRBJ2-5; TRBD2 is a possible D gene (5 bases). V was cut by 1 base and J by 5 bases, with 8 bases left in between. CDR1 is SEHNR and CDR2 is FQNEAQ in the germline V gene (reference sequence). This CDR3 has 13 residues. The CDR3 DNA reads TGTGCCAGCAGCTTAGATCAGCGGGAGACCCAGTACTTC. This sequence encodes CASSLDQRETQYF.

V and J are TRBV25-1 and TRBJ2-7; D unresolved. CDR1 MGHDK and CDR2 SYGVNS come from the germline V gene. V lost 7 bases, J lost 3 bases, and 10 bases lay in between. This CDR3 comprises 12 residues. The CDR3 bases are TGTGCCAGCAATTCCGGATACTACGAGCAGTACTTC. Translation gives CASNSGYYEQYF.

This clonotype was detected only a few times. V usage is TRBV6-5 and J usage is TRBJ1-2; a possible D gene is TRBD1 (6 bases). Per the germline V gene, CDR1 is MNHEY and CDR2 is SVGAGI. V lost 7 bases to trimming and J lost 4 bases, with 13 bases between them. The CDR3 is made up of 13 amino acids. CDR3 residues: CASKDSRGYGYTF. The CDR3 nucleotides read TGTGCCAGCAAGGATTCCAGGGGCTATGGCTACACCTTC.

This clonotype came up a few times. The V and J genes are TRBV29-1 and TRBJ2-1, with D hard to call. This CDR3 is 12 amino acids long. The ends were cut back, 3 bases at V and 0 bases at J, with 3 bases in the middle. From germline, CDR1 is SQVTM and CDR2 ANQGSEA. This CDR3 reads CSVDSSYNEQFF. The CDR3 DNA sequence: TGCAGCGTTGACTCCTCCTACAATGAGCAGTTCTTC.

The V call is TRBV28, the J call TRBJ1-2; 12 bases are a match to TRBD1. Germline assignment: CDR1 MDHEN and CDR2 SYDVKM. The V segment lost 10 bases and the J segment 4 bases; nucleotides outside the gene matches: 4. The CDR3 has 13 residues. The CDR3 is CATGTGGVYGYTF. The DNA of the CDR3 is TGTGCCACAGGGACAGGGGGCGTCTATGGCTACACCTTC.

In its sample, this clonotype was seen a few times. The gene calls are TRBV6-2 or TRBV6-3 and TRBJ2-5, with D possibly matching TRBD1 (6 bases). V gave up 6 bases and J gave up 5 bases, with 16 bases separating them. The germline V gene encodes CDR1 MNHEY and CDR2 SVGEGT. The CDR3 covers 14 residues. CDR3 coding DNA: TGTGCCAGCAGCTCGGCGACAGGTCGGGAGACCCAGTACTTC. Translated, it gives CASSSATGRETQYF.

This clonotype was seen only a few times. In DNA form, the CDR3 reads TGCGCCAGCAGCCGGCCAGGTATTACCTACGAGCAGTACTTC. It encodes CASSRPGITYEQYF. The chain links TRBV4-1 to TRBJ2-7, with unresolved D. The ends were cut back, 4 bases at V and 2 bases at J, with 12 bases in the middle. This CDR3 contains 14 residues. Germline CDR1 is MGHRA and CDR2 is YSYEKL.

V gene TRBV20-1 combines with J gene TRBJ1-6; 9 bases are shared with TRBD1. The germline V gene has CDR1 DFQATT and CDR2 SNEGSKA (reference sequence). V was pared by 3 bases and J by 9 bases, with 12 bases of the junction left unmatched. This CDR3 comprises 16 residues. CDR3 in amino acids: CSASGTGPRGVSPLHF. For the CDR3, the DNA is TGCAGTGCTAGTGGGACAGGGCCTCGCGGGGTTTCACCCCTCCACTTT.

This clonotype has just a few counts. J is TRBJ1-1 and V is TRBV12-3 or TRBV12-4; no clear D gene. This CDR3 has 14 amino acids. The ends were cut back, 5 bases at V and 1 base at J, with 11 bases in the middle. DNA of the CDR3: TGTGCCAGCAGTCCGCGTTCCGGGAACACTGAAGCTTTCTTT. Encoded protein: CASSPRSGNTEAFF.

In its sample, this clonotype was seen a few times. The chain joins TRBV19 to TRBJ1-1; 11 bases fit TRBD1. J gave up 4 bases and V 5 bases, and 9 bases lay outside the gene matches. From germline, CDR1 is LNHDA and CDR2 SQIVND (reference sequence). The length of the CDR3 is 16 residues. DNA of the CDR3: TGTGCCAGTAGTCCCCGTGGGGGGACAGGGGGCACTGAAGCTTTCTTT. It encodes CASSPRGGTGGTEAFF. The whole variable domain, remainder taken from reference TRBV19 and TRBJ1-1, is DGGITQSPKYLFRKEGQNVTLSCEQNLNHDAMYWYRQDPGQGLRLIYYSQIVNDFQKGDIAEGYSVSREKKESFPLTVTSAQKNPTAFYLCASSPRGGTGGTEAFFGQGTRLTVV.

Only a few counts were recorded for this clonotype. The V gene is TRBV6-2 or TRBV6-3, the J gene TRBJ2-7; D is undetermined. From germline, CDR1 is MNHEY and CDR2 SVGEGT. V was pared by 0 bases and J by 4 bases, with 10 bases between. The CDR3 totals 14 residues. The CDR3 here is CASSYSNLKYEQYF. The CDR3 DNA reads as TGTGCCAGCAGTTACTCGAATCTCAAATACGAGCAGTACTTC.

This clonotype was observed at least ten times. The chain has TRBV27 and TRBJ2-1; tentatively, D is TRBD1 (5 bases). Germline V gene sequence: CDR1 MNHEY, CDR2 SMNVEV (reference sequence). V was cut by 2 bases and J by 7 bases, with 6 bases left in between. This CDR3 region has 12 residues. CDR3 in DNA: TGTGCCAGCAGTTTAAAGGGGAATGAGCAGTTCTTC. Encoded protein: CASSLKGNEQFF.

This clonotype turned up a few times. The chain is built from TRBV11-1 and TRBJ2-7, with D unclear. V lost 3 bases, J lost 0 bases, and 12 bases lay in between. This CDR3 is built from 15 residues. CDR1 and CDR2 (germline): SGHAT, FQDESV (reference sequence). The CDR3 region has the DNA TGTGCCAGCAGCTTTATCCCAGCTAGCTCCTACGAGCAGTACTTC. Translated: CASSFIPASSYEQYF.

This clonotype was counted only a few times. The rearrangement joins TRBV5-1 to TRBJ2-3; 7 bases align to TRBD2. The CDR3 runs 14 residues. The germline V gene has CDR1 SGHRS and CDR2 YFSETQ. J gave up 10 bases and V 2 bases, and 10 bases lay outside the gene matches. DNA of the CDR3: TGCGCCAGCAGCTTTGGGGAGGGCCTTAGCTCGCAGTATTTT. The encoded protein is CASSFGEGLSSQYF.

The chain recombines TRBV28 with TRBJ2-1; maybe TRBD2 (6 bases). Germline V gene sequence: CDR1 MDHEN, CDR2 SYDVKM. V was pared by 0 bases and J by 0 bases, with 12 bases between. The CDR3 sequence is 17 residues long. CDR3 in amino acids: CASSLWEGLSSYNEQFF. CDR3 coding DNA: TGTGCCAGCAGTTTATGGGAGGGGCTCAGCTCCTACAATGAGCAGTTCTTC.

Only a few counts were recorded for this clonotype. CDR3 DNA: TGTGCCAGCAGCTTAGCGCAGGGGCCGTCGGATACGCAGTATTTT. Its translation: CASSLAQGPSDTQYF. The chain links TRBV7-2 to TRBJ2-3; D possibly corresponds to TRBD1 (6 bases). Germline CDR1 is SGHTA and CDR2 is FQGNSA. Trimming left V 0 bases short and J 6 bases short, with 13 bases between. The length of the CDR3 is 15 residues.

This chain links TRBV7-2 with TRBJ2-3; TRBD2 matches 8 bases. The germline V gene has CDR1 SGHTA and CDR2 FQGNSA. V lost 3 bases to trimming and J lost 3 bases; unmatched junction nucleotides: 8. There are 16 residues in the CDR3. The CDR3, as DNA: TGTGCCAGCAGCTTGGGACTAGTGGTGGGAACAGATACGCAGTATTTT. It translates to CASSLGLVVGTDTQYF.

Here the CDR3 reads CASSLSPRISPLHF. DNA of the CDR3: TGTGCCAGCAGCTTATCGCCTCGCATTTCACCCCTCCACTTT. The rearrangement links TRBV7-2 to TRBJ1-6; D unresolved. Trimming stripped 2 bases from V and 9 bases from J, with 11 bases between. Germline values: CDR1 SGHTA, CDR2 FQGNSA. This CDR3 has 14 amino acids.

This clonotype has more than one count but fewer than ten. The chain couples TRBV7-2 to TRBJ1-1; D is perhaps TRBD1 (5 bases). Germline values: CDR1 SGHTA, CDR2 FQGNSA. This CDR3 spans 14 amino acids. Trimming removed 6 bases from V and 2 bases from J, with 13 bases in between. Written as DNA, the CDR3 is TGTGCCAGCAGGCGGCGGGGGGTAAACACTGAAGCTTTCTTT. Amino acids: CASRRRGVNTEAFF.